This T cell receptor (beta chain) appears in the sequencing data of a study of blood T cell repertoires in COVID-19. Turning to the study itself: T cells, B-cell-depleted T cells, or PBMCs provided the cDNA or gDNA that served as material.

Germline CDR1 SGDLS, CDR2 YYNGEE. This CDR3 has 14 residues. With 3 bases removed from V and 0 bases from J, the gap between germline ends came to 10 bases. Original data processing: The assay estimated nucleated cells by amplifying reference gene primers. The protocol was immunoSEQ multiplex PCR, while the TCRdb copy is restricted to in-frame clones and leaves out a portion. V and J calls and clone size are those listed in that table; D and trimming were worked out from the DNA. Among under 250,000 clones listed, approximately 83% were seen once. The sequenced material came from peripheral blood. The clonotype originates from a woman in her thirties or forties with active or convalescent COVID-19. This chain joins TRBV9 and TRBJ2-7; D is unresolved. Written as DNA, the CDR3 is TGTGCCAGCAGCGCGGCAGGTGCCTCCTACGAGCAGTACTTC. As protein: CASSAAGASYEQYF.